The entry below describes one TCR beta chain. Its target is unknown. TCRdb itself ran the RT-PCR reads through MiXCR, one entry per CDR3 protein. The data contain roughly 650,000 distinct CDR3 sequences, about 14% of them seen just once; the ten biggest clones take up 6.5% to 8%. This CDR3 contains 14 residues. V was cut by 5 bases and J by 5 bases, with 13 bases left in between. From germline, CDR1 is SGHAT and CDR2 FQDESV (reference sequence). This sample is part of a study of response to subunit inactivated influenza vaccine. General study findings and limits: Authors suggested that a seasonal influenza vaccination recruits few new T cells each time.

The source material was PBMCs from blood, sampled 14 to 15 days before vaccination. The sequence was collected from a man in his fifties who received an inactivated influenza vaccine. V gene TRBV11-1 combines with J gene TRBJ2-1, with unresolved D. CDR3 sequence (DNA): TGTGCCAGCAGCGTCGGAGAAGTCGACAATGAGCAGTTCTTC. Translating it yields CASSVGEVDNEQFF.